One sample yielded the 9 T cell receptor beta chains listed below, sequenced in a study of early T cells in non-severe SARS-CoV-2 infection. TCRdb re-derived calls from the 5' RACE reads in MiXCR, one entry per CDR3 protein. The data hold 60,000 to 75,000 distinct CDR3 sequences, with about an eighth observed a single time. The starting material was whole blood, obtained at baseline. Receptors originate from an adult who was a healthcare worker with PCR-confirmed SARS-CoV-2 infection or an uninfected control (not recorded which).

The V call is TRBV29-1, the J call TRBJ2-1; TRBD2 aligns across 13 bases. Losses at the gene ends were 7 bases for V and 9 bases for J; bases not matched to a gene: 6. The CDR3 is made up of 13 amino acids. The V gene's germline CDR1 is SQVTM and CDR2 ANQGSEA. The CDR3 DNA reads TGCAGCGGAACTGGGACTAGCGGGGCTGAGCAGTTCTTC. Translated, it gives CSGTGTSGAEQFF.

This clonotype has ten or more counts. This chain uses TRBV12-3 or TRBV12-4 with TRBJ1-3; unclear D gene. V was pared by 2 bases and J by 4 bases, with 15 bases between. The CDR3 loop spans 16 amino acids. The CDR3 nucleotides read TGTGCCAGCAGTTTATCTCGCGGACCAGGAGGAAACACCATATATTTT. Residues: CASSLSRGPGGNTIYF.

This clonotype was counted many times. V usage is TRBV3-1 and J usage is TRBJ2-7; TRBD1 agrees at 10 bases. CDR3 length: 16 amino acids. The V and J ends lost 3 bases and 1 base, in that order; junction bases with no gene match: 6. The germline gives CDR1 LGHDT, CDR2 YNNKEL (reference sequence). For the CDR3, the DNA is TGTGCCAGCAGCCATCTCCCGGGACAGGGGTCCTACGAGCAGTACTTC. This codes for CASSHLPGQGSYEQYF.

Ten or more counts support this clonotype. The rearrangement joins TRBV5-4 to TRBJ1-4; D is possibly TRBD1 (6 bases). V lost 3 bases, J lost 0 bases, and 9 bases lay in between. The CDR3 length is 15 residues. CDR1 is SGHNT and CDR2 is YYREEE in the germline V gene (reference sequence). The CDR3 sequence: CASSSGQTTNEKLFF. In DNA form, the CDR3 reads TGTGCCAGCAGCTCAGGACAGACAACTAATGAAAAACTGTTTTTT.

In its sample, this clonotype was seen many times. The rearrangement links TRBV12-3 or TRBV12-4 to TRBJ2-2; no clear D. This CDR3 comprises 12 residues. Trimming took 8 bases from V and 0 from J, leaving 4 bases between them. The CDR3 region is CASDSNTGELFF. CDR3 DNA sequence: TGTGCCAGCGACTCGAACACCGGGGAGCTGTTTTTT.

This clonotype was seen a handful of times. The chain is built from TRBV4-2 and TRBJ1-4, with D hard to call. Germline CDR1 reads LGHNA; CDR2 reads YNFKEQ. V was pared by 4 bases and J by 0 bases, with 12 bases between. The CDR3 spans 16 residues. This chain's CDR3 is CASSLLVGATNEKLFF. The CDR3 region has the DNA TGTGCCAGCAGCCTGTTAGTGGGTGCAACTAATGAAAAACTGTTTTTT.

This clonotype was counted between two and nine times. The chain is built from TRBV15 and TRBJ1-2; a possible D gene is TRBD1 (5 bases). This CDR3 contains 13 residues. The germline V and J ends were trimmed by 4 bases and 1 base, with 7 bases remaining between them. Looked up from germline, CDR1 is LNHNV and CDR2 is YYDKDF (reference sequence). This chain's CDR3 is CATSIRVNYGYTF. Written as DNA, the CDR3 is TGTGCCACCAGCATCAGGGTTAACTATGGCTACACCTTC.

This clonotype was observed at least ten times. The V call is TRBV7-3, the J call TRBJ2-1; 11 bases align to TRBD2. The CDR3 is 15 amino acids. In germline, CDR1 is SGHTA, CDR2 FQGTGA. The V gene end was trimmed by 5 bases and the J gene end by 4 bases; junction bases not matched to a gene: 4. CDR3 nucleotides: TGTGCCAGCAGCCCTACTAGCGGGGGTTACAATGAGCAGTTCTTC. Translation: CASSPTSGGYNEQFF.

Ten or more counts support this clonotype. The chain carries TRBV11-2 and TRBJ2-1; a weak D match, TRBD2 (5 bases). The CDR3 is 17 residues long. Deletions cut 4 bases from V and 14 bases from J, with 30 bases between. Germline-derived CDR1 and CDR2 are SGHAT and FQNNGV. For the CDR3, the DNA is TGTGCCAGCAGCTCCTTGGGGATCGCCCAGGCTAGGAGGTTCGAGTTCTTC. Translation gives CASSSLGIAQARRFEFF. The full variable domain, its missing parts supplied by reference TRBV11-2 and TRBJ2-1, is EAGVAQSPRYKIIEKRQSVAFWCNPISGHATLYWYQQILGQGPKLLIQFQNNGVVDDSQLPKDRFSAERLKGVDSTLKIQPAKLEDSAVYLCASSSLGIAQARRFEFFGPGTRLTVL.